The 23 T cell receptor beta chains below come from one sample, sequenced in a study of blood T cells in healthy people across ages. A sample-barcoded 5' primer and a J-beta primer mix were used in a second PCR of about 7 to 12 cycles. Each CDR3 protein gets one entry after TCRdb re-called the 5' RACE reads with MiXCR. In the table there are roughly 650,000 distinct CDR3 sequences, about 30% of which are singletons. The specimen sequenced was blood. The receptors come from a woman of 80 years or more in good health.

This clonotype was counted a few times. This sequence joins TRBV12-3 or TRBV12-4 and TRBJ2-4; D may match TRBD1 or TRBD2 (5 bases each). This CDR3 is built from 16 residues. Trimming removed 2 bases from V and 1 base from J, with 12 bases in between. CDR3 nucleotide sequence: TGTGCCAGCAGTTTAATTGGGGGAGCGGCCAAAAACATTCAGTACTTC. Its protein is CASSLIGGAAKNIQYF.

The chain is built from TRBV5-8 and TRBJ2-6; the D is unclear. CDR3 length: 16 amino acids. Germline V gives CDR1 SGHTS, CDR2 YDEGEE. V was cut by 3 bases and J by 3 bases, with 13 bases left in between. Here the CDR3 DNA reads TGTGCCAGCAGCTCGGACGGTTCATTTGGGGCCAACGTCCTGACTTTC. Protein product: CASSSDGSFGANVLTF.

With regard to this clonotype: Possible read error: a much larger clone is one base away. The chain couples TRBV29-1 to TRBJ1-4; 7 bases are a match to TRBD1. From germline, CDR1 is SQVTM and CDR2 ANQGSEA. The CDR3 contains 13 residues. The DNA of the CDR3 is TGCAGCGCCACGACAGGGAGTAATGAAAAACGGTTTTTT. Translation gives CSATTGSNEKRFF.

J is TRBJ2-1 and V is TRBV28; 11 nucleotides align to TRBD2. CDR1 is MDHEN and CDR2 is SYDVKM in the germline V gene. Trimming at V came to 6 bases and at J to 2 bases, leaving 6 bases not matched to a gene. The CDR3 loop spans 16 amino acids. CDR3 residues: CASSPSGGMPYNEQFF. In nucleotides, the CDR3 is TGTGCCAGCAGCCCTAGCGGGGGGATGCCCTACAATGAGCAGTTCTTC.

This clonotype was observed once. This chain connects TRBV7-3 to TRBJ2-7; D gene uncertain. Trimming stripped 0 bases from V and 3 bases from J, with 6 bases between. Germline lookup yields CDR1 SGHTA and CDR2 FQGTGA. This CDR3 comprises 13 residues. The CDR3 spells CASSLTFGYEQYF. DNA of the CDR3: TGTGCCAGCAGCTTAACGTTTGGCTACGAGCAGTACTTC.

This chain joins TRBV7-3 and TRBJ2-5, with D unclear. Germline V gene sequence: CDR1 SGHTA, CDR2 FQGTGA. V was cut by 4 bases and J by 5 bases, with 11 bases left in between. The CDR3 consists of 13 residues. The CDR3 region has the DNA TGTGCCAGCAGCTCGGACCGGTGGGAGACCCAGTACTTC. Translating it yields CASSSDRWETQYF.

For this clonotype: A much bigger clone sits one base away, suggesting this may be a read error. The chain employs TRBV7-2 and TRBJ2-7; D tentatively fits TRBD1 or TRBD2 (5 bases each). This CDR3 spans 16 amino acids. V was pared by 1 base and J by 6 bases, with 19 bases between. Germline assignment: CDR1 SGHTA and CDR2 FQGNSA. The CDR3 sequence is CASSLGRGPSRREQYF. The CDR3 DNA reads TGTGCCAGCAGCTTAGGAAGGGGACCTAGCCGCCGCGAGCAGTACTTC.

The CDR3: CASSLTAYSNEQYF. CDR3 DNA sequence: TGTGCCAGCAGCTTAACGGCTTACTCCAATGAGCAGTACTTC. V is TRBV7-2 and J is TRBJ2-7; D gene uncertain. The CDR3 totals 14 residues. Germline V lookup: CDR1 SGHTA, CDR2 FQGNSA. V lost 2 bases and J lost 7, with 15 bases in between.

Note on this clonotype: With a much larger clone just one base away, this may be a read error. V and J are TRBV2 and TRBJ1-5; the D is unclear. Germline V gene sequence: CDR1 SNHLY, CDR2 FYNNEI. Trimming left V 0 bases short and J 0 bases short, with 12 bases between. This CDR3 has 17 residues. DNA for the CDR3: TGTGCCAGCAGTGAAGCGAGAGGGAGACCTAGCAATCAGCCCCAGCATTTT. This sequence encodes CASSEARGRPSNQPQHF.

This clonotype has a handful of counts. The chain is built from TRBV5-6 and TRBJ2-1, with TRBD2 matching over 10 bases. V gave up 4 bases and J gave up 3 bases; unmatched junction bases: 7. The CDR3 is made up of 16 amino acids. CDR1 SGHDT and CDR2 YYEEEE come from the germline V gene. CDR3 loop: CASSRERGGDYNEQFF. The CDR3 DNA reads as TGTGCCAGCAGCAGGGAGCGGGGGGGGGACTACAATGAGCAGTTCTTC.

About this clonotype itself: Just one base apart from a much larger clone, this may be a read error. V usage is TRBV6-1 and J usage is TRBJ2-5; a weak D match, TRBD1 (6 bases). The V gene's germline CDR1 is MNHNS and CDR2 SASEGT. There are 14 residues in the CDR3. The CDR3 DNA reads TGTGCCAGCAGCGTCAGGGGAGCGCAAGAGGCCCAGTACTTC. As protein: CASSVRGAQEAQYF.

This clonotype has ten or more counts. This chain joins TRBV30 and TRBJ2-5; D possibly matches TRBD1 or TRBD2 (5 bases each). The CDR3 is 12 amino acids. Germline assignment: CDR1 GTSNPN and CDR2 SVGIG (reference sequence). Trimming left V 3 bases short and J 2 bases short, with 7 bases between. CDR3 sequence reads: CAWRGVQETQYF. The CDR3 coding sequence is TGTGCCTGGAGGGGGGTTCAAGAGACCCAGTACTTC.

V and J are TRBV5-1 and TRBJ2-5; no clear D. Trimming removed 5 bases at V and 4 bases at J, with 9 bases between. The CDR3 is made up of 12 amino acids. Germline values: CDR1 SGHRS, CDR2 YFSETQ. The CDR3 protein is CASRTIGETQYF. CDR3 DNA: TGCGCCAGCAGAACGATTGGAGAGACCCAGTACTTC. The full variable domain, completed using reference TRBV5-1 and TRBJ2-5, is KAGVTQTPRYLIKTRGQQVTLSCSPISGHRSVSWYQQTPGQGLQFLFEYFSETQRNKGNFPGRFSGRQFSNSRSEMNVSTLELGDSALYLCASRTIGETQYFGPGTRLLVL.

The rearrangement uses TRBV27 and TRBJ1-2; 9 nucleotides match TRBD1. Germline V lookup: CDR1 MNHEY, CDR2 SMNVEV (reference sequence). The trim removed 5 bases at V and 7 bases at J, leaving 5 bases unmatched. The CDR3 runs to 13 residues. For the CDR3, the DNA is TGTGCCAGCAGTGGGACAGGGAAAGGTGGCTACACCTTC. This encodes CASSGTGKGGYTF.

The CDR3 spells CASSSTANTGELFF. DNA of the CDR3: TGCGCCAGCAGCTCGACAGCTAACACCGGGGAGCTGTTTTTT. The chain employs TRBV5-1 and TRBJ2-2; D perhaps matches TRBD1 (5 bases). The CDR3 contains 14 residues. CDR1 and CDR2 (germline): SGHRS, YFSETQ. The V gene lost 3 bases and the J gene lost 2 bases, with 8 bases spanning the gap.

Only a few counts were recorded for this clonotype. The chain is built from TRBV13 and TRBJ2-1, with 7 nucleotides matching TRBD2. Per the germline V gene, CDR1 is PRHDT and CDR2 is FYEKMQ (reference sequence). The J segment lost 7 bases and the V segment lost 5 bases, leaving 5 bases of the junction unmatched. This CDR3 spans 13 amino acids. This CDR3 reads CASSPHSGNEQFF. In DNA, the CDR3 is TGTGCCAGCAGCCCCCATAGCGGGAATGAGCAGTTCTTC.

This clonotype was observed a few times. V is TRBV28 and J is TRBJ2-1; TRBD2 agrees at 10 bases. The germline gives CDR1 MDHEN, CDR2 SYDVKM. This CDR3 spans 16 amino acids. With 2 bases clipped from V and 10 bases from J, the junction kept 11 bases outside the gene matches. The DNA for the CDR3 is TGTGCCAGCAGTTTAGACCAAAGCGGGGGGGCATCCGAGCAGTTCTTC. Amino acid sequence: CASSLDQSGGASEQFF. The whole variable domain, remainder taken from reference TRBV28 and TRBJ2-1, is DVKVTQSSRYLVKRTGEKVFLECVQDMDHENMFWYRQDPGLGLRLIYFSYDVKMKEKGDIPEGYSVSREKKERFSLILESASTNQTSMYLCASSLDQSGGASEQFFGPGTRLTVL.

With regard to this clonotype: This may be a read error, as it is one base from a much larger clone. The genes are TRBV7-8 and TRBJ2-3; D is possibly TRBD2 (5 bases). The V gene's germline CDR1 is SGHVS and CDR2 FQNEAQ. There are 13 residues in the CDR3. Here the CDR3 DNA reads TGTGCCTGCAGCTTAGCGAGCACAGATACGCAGTATTTT. The encoded protein is CACSLASTDTQYF.

With respect to this clonotype: At one end, the junction sequence differs from germline, possibly due to a read error. The chain employs TRBV5-1 and TRBJ2-1, with 12 positions matching TRBD2. The CDR3 sequence is 16 residues long. CDR1 and CDR2 (germline): SGHRS, YFSETQ. In DNA form, the CDR3 reads TGCGCCAGCAGCTTCTCTCTAGCGGGGGGGCACGATGACCAGTTCTTC. Amino acid sequence: CASSFSLAGGHDDQFF.

The chain carries TRBV5-4 and TRBJ2-5, with a possible D match to TRBD2 (6 bases). Germline CDR1 SGHNT, CDR2 YYREEE (reference sequence). The CDR3 is 14 residues long. With 3 bases removed from V and 11 bases from J, the gap between germline ends came to 20 bases. The CDR3 nucleotides are TGTGCCAGCAGCTCAACACCTAGCGTCGATGAGCAGTACTTC. Its translation is CASSSTPSVDEQYF.

This clonotype has at least ten counts. The chain recombines TRBV29-1 with TRBJ1-1, with D maybe TRBD1 (5 bases). V lost 3 bases and J lost 10, with 12 bases in between. Per germline, CDR1 SQVTM and CDR2 ANQGSEA. The CDR3 totals 11 residues. CDR3 sequence: CSVDGGGRAFF. DNA of the CDR3: TGCAGCGTTGACGGGGGTGGTCGAGCTTTCTTT.

This rearrangement joins TRBV3-1 to TRBJ1-3; D is possibly TRBD1 (5 bases). The germline gives CDR1 LGHDT, CDR2 YNNKEL (reference sequence). The CDR3 runs 15 residues. The germline V and J ends were trimmed by 4 bases and 0 bases, with 10 bases remaining between them. DNA for the CDR3: TGTGCCAGCAGCCCCCGCGGGGCCTCTGGAAACACCATATATTTT. It translates to CASSPRGASGNTIYF.

The rearrangement links TRBV5-1 to TRBJ1-2, with 7 bases aligning to TRBD1. The CDR3 runs to 14 residues. Germline-derived CDR1 and CDR2 are SGHRS and YFSETQ. V lost 0 bases and J lost 4; bases outside the gene matches: 3. CDR3 bases: TGCGCCAGCAGCTTGGAGGGGGCGGTCTATGGCTACACCTTC. This codes for CASSLEGAVYGYTF.